Sequencing of this T cell receptor (beta chain) was carried out in a study of graft-versus-host responses after intestinal transplantation. Profiling relied on immunoSEQ multiplex PCR, and the TCRdb table lists in-frame clones only, not all of them. The sample contains around 26,000 clones, 94% of which appear only once. As to this clone: Antigen specificity is unknown.

The study, taken as a whole, reports: HvG clone declines early post-transplant were associated with peak circulating GvH levels.

This sequence was found in a human patient who received an intestinal transplant, so some T cells may come from the graft donor. The sequences come from PBMCs, collected 156 days after intestinal transplant.

The CDR3 loop reads CASSPGLAGVLDEQFF. The CDR3 DNA reads as TGTGCCAGCTCACCTGGCCTAGCGGGAGTTCTCGATGAGCAGTTCTTC. This chain connects TRBV18 to TRBJ2-1, with 10 bases that match TRBD2. The CDR3 length is 16 residues. V shed 3 bases and J 8 bases; nucleotides not matched to a gene: 10. Germline assignment: CDR1 KGHSH and CDR2 LQKENI.